Listed below are T cell receptor beta chains from one sample, sequenced in a study of blood T cell repertoires in COVID-19. Sequenced by immunoSEQ multiplex PCR; TCRdb stores in-frame clones only, minus some. The top ten hold 4% to 5.5% of the sample, which has 300,000 or so clones, about 86% seen once. The material sequenced was PBMCs or T cells enriched from blood (not recorded which). These receptors all come from a woman between 35 and 50 years old with acute COVID-19. Both conserved end residues are part of each CDR3. D genes are given only for firm matches. Not every row has a clone size; where given, it reads once, few, many or a size class.

J gene,D gene,clone size,V gene,CDR3 protein,CDR3 DNA
TRBJ2-2,NA,NA,TRBV5-1,CASSPERVDTGELFF,TGCGCCAGCAGCCCGGAACGGGTAGACACCGGGGAGCTGTTTTTT
TRBJ1-1,TRBD1,once,TRBV9,CASSPRTGVNTEAFF,TGTGCCAGCAGCCCAAGGACAGGGGTCAACACTGAAGCTTTCTTT
TRBJ2-5,TRBD2,NA,TRBV7-9,CASSQGASGGIQETQYF,TGTGCCAGCAGCCAAGGGGCTAGCGGGGGCATACAAGAGACCCAGTACTTC
TRBJ2-3,NA,NA,TRBV19,CASSIQGTSTDTQYF,TGTGCCAGTAGTATTCAAGGGACTAGCACAGATACGCAGTATTTT
TRBJ1-2,TRBD1,once,TRBV13,CASSKDRVHGYTF,TGTGCCAGCAGCAAGGACAGGGTACATGGCTACACCTTC
TRBJ1-4,NA,few,TRBV10-3,CAISELGANEKLFF,TGTGCCATCAGTGAGTTAGGAGCGAATGAAAAACTGTTTTTT
TRBJ2-3,NA,NA,TRBV15,CATSSGTNMDTQYF,TGTGCCACCAGCAGCGGGACAAATATGGATACGCAGTATTTT
TRBJ2-2,NA,NA,TRBV9,CASSVLERTGELFF,TGTGCCAGCAGCGTGCTCGAGAGGACCGGGGAGCTGTTTTTT
TRBJ1-2,TRBD1,NA,TRBV5-4,CASSFGGQGFGARYGYTF,TGTGCCAGCAGCTTCGGGGGACAGGGGTTTGGAGCCCGCTATGGCTACACCTTC
TRBJ2-7,TRBD1,NA,TRBV4-2,CASSQGYSGTGPYEQYF,TGTGCCAGCAGCCAAGGGTACTCCGGGACAGGACCCTACGAGCAGTACTTC
TRBJ1-4,TRBD1,NA,TRBV5-1,CASSGQGAVGEKLFF,TGCGCCAGCAGCGGACAGGGGGCTGTGGGGGAAAAACTGTTTTTT
TRBJ1-6,NA,few,TRBV20-1,CSASGPSSYNSPLHF,TGCAGTGCTAGTGGTCCGAGCTCCTATAATTCACCCCTCCACTTT
TRBJ1-1,NA,few,TRBV7-9,CASSLVDRNTEAFF,TGTGCCAGCAGCTTAGTTGACAGGAACACTGAAGCTTTCTTT
TRBJ1-1,TRBD1,NA,TRBV19,CASSLGQGNTEAFF,TGTGCCAGTAGTCTTGGACAGGGGAACACTGAAGCTTTCTTT
TRBJ1-4,TRBD1,NA,TRBV6-5,CASRPTTGEGEKLFF,TGTGCCAGCAGACCGACGACAGGGGAGGGTGAAAAACTGTTTTTT
TRBJ2-5,TRBD2,NA,TRBV7-7,CASSSLTSGSKETQYF,TGTGCTAGCAGTTCCTTGACTAGCGGGTCCAAAGAGACCCAGTACTTC
TRBJ2-7,TRBD2,NA,TRBV23-1,CASSPGGGKTYEQYF,TGCGCCAGCAGTCCGGGCGGGGGGAAGACCTACGAGCAGTACTTC
TRBJ1-3,TRBD1,NA,TRBV5-1,CASSLARQGGGNTIYF,TGCGCCAGCAGCTTGGCGAGACAGGGTGGTGGAAACACCATATATTTT
TRBJ2-3,TRBD2,NA,TRBV4-3,CASSQDKETGTSGRAITDTQYF,TGCGCCAGCAGCCAAGATAAAGAAACCGGGACTAGCGGGAGGGCCATCACAGATACGCAGTATTTT
TRBJ1-5,TRBD1,once,TRBV4-2,CASSPNPWTGGKRPQHF,TGTGCCAGCAGCCCCAACCCTTGGACAGGGGGCAAGAGGCCCCAGCATTTT
TRBJ1-5,TRBD1,NA,TRBV19,CASILNPDRGNQPQHF,TGTGCCAGTATCCTAAATCCAGACAGGGGTAATCAGCCCCAGCATTTT
TRBJ2-1,NA,NA,TRBV19,CASTPDSSYNEQFF,TGTGCCAGTACGCCCGATAGCTCCTACAATGAGCAGTTCTTC
TRBJ2-3,TRBD1,NA,TRBV5-3,CARSLRTGDTDTQYF,TGTGCCAGAAGCCTACGGACAGGGGACACAGATACGCAGTATTTT
TRBJ1-6,NA,NA,TRBV19,CASSINGRSPLHF,TGTGCCAGTAGTATAAACGGGAGATCACCCCTCCACTTT
TRBJ2-1,NA,NA,TRBV2,CASSPGRSLNEQFF,TGTGCCAGCAGCCCGGGGAGAAGCTTAAATGAGCAGTTCTTC
TRBJ1-6,TRBD1,few,TRBV5-6,CASSFITGGASSPLHF,TGTGCCAGCAGCTTTATCACAGGGGGCGCTTCGTCACCCCTCCACTTT
TRBJ1-1,TRBD1,NA,TRBV27,CASRITGATEAFF,TGTGCCAGCAGGATAACAGGGGCCACTGAAGCTTTCTTT
TRBJ2-3,TRBD2,NA,TRBV19,CASGAGGLSDTQYF,TGTGCCAGTGGGGCGGGAGGGCTCTCAGATACGCAGTATTTT
TRBJ2-7,TRBD1,NA,TRBV5-5,CASSPGQGAGHEQYF,TGTGCCAGCAGCCCGGGACAGGGGGCCGGCCACGAGCAGTACTTC
TRBJ2-1,NA,NA,TRBV7-2,CASSLGAGRSYNEQFF,TGTGCCAGCAGCTTAGGAGCGGGCCGTTCCTACAATGAGCAGTTCTTC
TRBJ1-2,TRBD1,NA,TRBV6-5,CASRAGDRDYYGYTF,TGTGCCAGCAGGGCAGGGGACAGAGACTACTATGGCTACACCTTC
TRBJ2-3,NA,once,TRBV4-1,CASSQGSGAASTDTQYF,TGCGCCAGCAGCCAAGGCTCTGGAGCGGCTAGCACAGATACGCAGTATTTT
TRBJ2-2,TRBD2,NA,TRBV29-1,CSVTHSGLKTGELFF,TGCAGCGTGACCCACTCGGGACTAAAGACTGGGGAGCTGTTTTTT
TRBJ2-4,NA,NA,TRBV19,CASKPDGDLAKNIQYF,TGTGCCAGTAAACCGGACGGGGATCTAGCCAAAAACATTCAGTACTTC
TRBJ1-6,TRBD1,many,TRBV9,CASSAGDRGTIENSPLHF,TGTGCCAGCAGCGCGGGGGACAGGGGAACTATCGAGAACTCACCCCTCCACTTT
TRBJ1-1,NA,NA,TRBV7-9,CASSFTPGYTEAFF,TGTGCCAGCAGCTTTACCCCAGGTTACACTGAAGCTTTCTTT
TRBJ2-5,NA,NA,TRBV15,CATSRTGFQETQYF,TGTGCCACCAGCAGAACAGGGTTTCAAGAGACCCAGTACTTC
TRBJ2-3,TRBD2,NA,TRBV5-4,CASSLKTSGITDTQYF,TGTGCCAGCAGCTTAAAGACTAGCGGAATTACAGATACGCAGTATTTT
TRBJ1-1,NA,NA,TRBV5-6,CASSLGLRNPMNTEAFF,TGTGCCAGCAGCTTGGGTTTGAGGAACCCTATGAACACTGAAGCTTTCTTT